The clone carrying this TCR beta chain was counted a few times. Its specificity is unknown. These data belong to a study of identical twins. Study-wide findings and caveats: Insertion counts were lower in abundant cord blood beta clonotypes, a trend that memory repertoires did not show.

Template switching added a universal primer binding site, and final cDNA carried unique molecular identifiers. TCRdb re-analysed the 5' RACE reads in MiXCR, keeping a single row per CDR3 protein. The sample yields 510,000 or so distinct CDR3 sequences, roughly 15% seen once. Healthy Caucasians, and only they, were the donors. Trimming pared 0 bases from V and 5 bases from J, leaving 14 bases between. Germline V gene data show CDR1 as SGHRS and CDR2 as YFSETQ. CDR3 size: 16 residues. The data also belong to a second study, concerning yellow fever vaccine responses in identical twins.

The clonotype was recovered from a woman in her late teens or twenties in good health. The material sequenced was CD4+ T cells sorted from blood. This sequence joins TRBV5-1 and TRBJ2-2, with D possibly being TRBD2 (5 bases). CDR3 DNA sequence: TGCGCCAGCAGCTTGGCCTTCGGGGATGGGACCGGGGAGCTGTTTTTT. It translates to CASSLAFGDGTGELFF.